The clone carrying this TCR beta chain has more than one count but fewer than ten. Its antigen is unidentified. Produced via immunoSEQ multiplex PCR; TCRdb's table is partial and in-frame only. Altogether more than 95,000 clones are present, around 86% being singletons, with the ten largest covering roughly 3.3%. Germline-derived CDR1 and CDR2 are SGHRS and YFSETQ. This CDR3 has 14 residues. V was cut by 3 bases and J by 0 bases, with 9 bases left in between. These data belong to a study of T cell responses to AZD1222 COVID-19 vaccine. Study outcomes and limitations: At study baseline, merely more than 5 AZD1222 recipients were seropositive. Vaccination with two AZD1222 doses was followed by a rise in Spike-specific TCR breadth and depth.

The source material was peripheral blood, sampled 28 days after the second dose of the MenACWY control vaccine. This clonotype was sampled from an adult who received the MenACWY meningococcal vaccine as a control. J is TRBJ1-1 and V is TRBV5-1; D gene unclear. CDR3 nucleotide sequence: TGCGCCAGCAGCTCGTCGGAGATGAACACTGAAGCTTTCTTT. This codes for CASSSSEMNTEAFF.